The text below deals with one T cell receptor (beta chain). Profiled with immunoSEQ multiplex PCR; TCRdb holds only in-frame clones, not every one. The profile shows roughly 60,000 clones, about 83% of them singletons. The record originates from a study of OX40 agonist ivuxolimab in advanced cancers. V was trimmed by 0 bases and J by 1 base, leaving 11 bases between them. CDR3 length equals 16 residues. The germline V gene encodes CDR1 MDHEN and CDR2 SYDVKM. The TCR was taken from an adult with an advanced solid tumor such as melanoma, head and neck, liver or kidney cancer. The source material was CD4+ or CD8+ T cells sorted from blood, sampled in a trial of the OX40 agonist ivuxolimab. V gene TRBV28 combines with J gene TRBJ2-3, with TRBD2 as a possible D gene (6 bases). CDR3 nucleotides: TGTGCCAGCAGTTTATGGGAGGGACTTCGCACAGATACGCAGTATTTT. Translation: CASSLWEGLRTDTQYF.